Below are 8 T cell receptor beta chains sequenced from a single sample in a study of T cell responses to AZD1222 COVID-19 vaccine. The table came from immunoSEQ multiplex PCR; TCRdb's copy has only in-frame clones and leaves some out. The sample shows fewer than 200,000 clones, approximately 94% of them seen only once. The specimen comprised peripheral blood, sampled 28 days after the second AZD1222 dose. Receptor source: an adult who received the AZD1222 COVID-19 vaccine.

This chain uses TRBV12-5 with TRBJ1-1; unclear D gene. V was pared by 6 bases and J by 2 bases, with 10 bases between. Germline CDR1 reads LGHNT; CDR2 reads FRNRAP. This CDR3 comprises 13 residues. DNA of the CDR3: TGTGCTAGTGGCATACAACCTAACACTGAAGCTTTCTTT. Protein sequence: CASGIQPNTEAFF.

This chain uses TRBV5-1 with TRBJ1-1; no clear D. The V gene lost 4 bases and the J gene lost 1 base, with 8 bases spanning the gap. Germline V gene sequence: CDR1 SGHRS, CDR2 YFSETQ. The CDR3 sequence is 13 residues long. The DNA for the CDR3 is TGCGCCAGCAGCCCGAGGCCGAACACTGAAGCTTTCTTT. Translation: CASSPRPNTEAFF. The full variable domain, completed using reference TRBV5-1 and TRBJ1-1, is KAGVTQTPRYLIKTRGQQVTLSCSPISGHRSVSWYQQTPGQGLQFLFEYFSETQRNKGNFPGRFSGRQFSNSRSEMNVSTLELGDSALYLCASSPRPNTEAFFGQGTRLTVV.

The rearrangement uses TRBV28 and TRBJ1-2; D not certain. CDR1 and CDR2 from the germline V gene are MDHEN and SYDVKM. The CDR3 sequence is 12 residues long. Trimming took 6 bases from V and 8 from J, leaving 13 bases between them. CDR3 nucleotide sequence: TGTGCCAGCAGCACCGGAGTACCAGGCTACACCTTC. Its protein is CASSTGVPGYTF.

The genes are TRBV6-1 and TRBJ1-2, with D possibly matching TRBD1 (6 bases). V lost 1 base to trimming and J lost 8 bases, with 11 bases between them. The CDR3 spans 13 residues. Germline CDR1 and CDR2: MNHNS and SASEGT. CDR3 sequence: CASSEDRVEGYTF. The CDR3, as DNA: TGTGCCAGCAGTGAAGACAGGGTTGAGGGCTACACCTTC.

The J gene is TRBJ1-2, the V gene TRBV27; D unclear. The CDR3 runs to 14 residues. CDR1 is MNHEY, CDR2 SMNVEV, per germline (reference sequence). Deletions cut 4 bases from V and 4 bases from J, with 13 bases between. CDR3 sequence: CASSSGLLGYGYTF. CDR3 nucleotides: TGTGCCAGCAGTTCCGGGTTACTAGGCTATGGCTACACCTTC.

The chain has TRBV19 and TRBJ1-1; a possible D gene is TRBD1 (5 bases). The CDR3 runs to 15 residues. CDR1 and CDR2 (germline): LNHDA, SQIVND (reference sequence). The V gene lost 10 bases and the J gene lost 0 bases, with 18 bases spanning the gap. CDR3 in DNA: TGTGCCACCACCCCAGGCTGGGGCCTGAACACTGAAGCTTTCTTT. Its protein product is CATTPGWGLNTEAFF.

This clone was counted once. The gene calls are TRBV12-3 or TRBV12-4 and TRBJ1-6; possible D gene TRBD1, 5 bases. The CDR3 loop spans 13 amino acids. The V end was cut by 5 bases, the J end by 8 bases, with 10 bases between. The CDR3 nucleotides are TGTGCCAGCAGTCCCGACAGATATTCACCCCTCCACTTT. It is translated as CASSPDRYSPLHF.

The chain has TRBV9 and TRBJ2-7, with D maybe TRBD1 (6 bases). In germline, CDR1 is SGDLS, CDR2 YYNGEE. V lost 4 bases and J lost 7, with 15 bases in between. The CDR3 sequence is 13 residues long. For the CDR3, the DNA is TGTGCCAGCAGCAGAACGGACAGCAGAGAGCAGTACTTC. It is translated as CASSRTDSREQYF.